The 30 T cell receptor beta chains below all came from one sample that was sequenced in a study of Graves' ophthalmopathy and Graves' hyperthyroidism. For repertoire sequencing, the TCR beta CDR3 regions were amplified from RNA transcripts. A first-round RT-PCR used HTBI primers, followed by a second-round multiplex PCR. TCRdb reprocessed the multiplex PCR reads with MiXCR, giving one entry per CDR3 protein. Altogether 680,000 or so distinct CDR3 sequences are present, 22% being singletons, with the ten largest covering roughly 7.4%. The sequenced material came from peripheral blood. Every receptor here comes from a woman in her late teens or twenties with stable Graves' hyperthyroidism. Some clones in this sample may be carry-over from other donors' samples.

A remark on this clonotype: One end of the junction varies from germline; a read error may be responsible. The CDR3 protein is CASSEWGGGYEQYF. The CDR3 nucleotides are TGTGCCAGTAGTGAATGGGGAGGGGGCTACGAGCAGTACTTC. The chain couples TRBV6-1 to TRBJ2-7; D may be TRBD2 (7 bases). CDR3 length: 14 residues. The germline gives CDR1 MNHNS, CDR2 SASEGT.

The CDR3 DNA follows: TGCAGTGCTAGAGATCATGCCACCGGTGTGGAGACCCAGTACTTC. Amino acid sequence: CSARDHATGVETQYF. V and J are TRBV20-1 and TRBJ2-5, with D unresolved. The germline gives CDR1 DFQATT, CDR2 SNEGSKA (reference sequence). The V end was cut by 0 bases, the J end by 5 bases, with 16 bases between. The CDR3 is made up of 15 amino acids.

This clonotype has ten or more counts. The V and J genes are TRBV24-1 and TRBJ1-1, with TRBD1 matching over 7 bases. Germline V gives CDR1 KGHDR, CDR2 SFDVKD. The CDR3 has 13 residues. The V and J ends lost 4 bases and 10 bases, in that order; junction bases with no gene match: 8. The CDR3 sequence is CATSEATGAGAFF. CDR3 nucleotide sequence: TGTGCCACCAGTGAGGCTACAGGGGCTGGAGCTTTCTTT.

This clonotype was seen repeatedly, ten times or more. This sequence joins TRBV29-1 and TRBJ2-7, with D perhaps TRBD1 or TRBD2 (7 bases each). Germline V gives CDR1 SQVTM, CDR2 ANQGSEA. V lost 7 bases, J lost 4 bases, and 23 bases lay in between. The CDR3 has 15 amino acids. CDR3 residues: CSAGGTVTGRYEQYF. As DNA, the CDR3 is TGCAGCGCCGGGGGGACAGTGACAGGGCGGTACGAGCAGTACTTC.

The V gene is TRBV4-1, the J gene TRBJ1-1, with D perhaps matching TRBD1 (6 bases). Trimming left V 2 bases short and J 8 bases short, with 15 bases between. CDR3 length: 14 amino acids. CDR1 is MGHRA, CDR2 YSYEKL, per germline. The CDR3 loop is CASSQLPGGEEAFF. Here the CDR3 DNA reads TGCGCCAGCAGCCAACTGCCGGGGGGCGAAGAAGCTTTCTTT.

This clonotype showed up many times. The rearrangement joins TRBV18 to TRBJ1-2; 7 bases match TRBD1. The CDR3 spans 16 residues. CDR1 is KGHSH and CDR2 is LQKENI in the germline V gene. The V gene end was trimmed by 4 bases and the J gene end by 2 bases; junction bases not matched to a gene: 10. CDR3 amino acids: CASSLGQLTTNYGYTF. CDR3 nucleotides: TGTGCCAGCTCACTGGGACAGCTGACAACCAACTATGGCTACACCTTC.

This clonotype was counted at least ten times. The rearrangement links TRBV5-1 to TRBJ2-2; D not certain. V was pared by 3 bases and J by 2 bases, with 5 bases between. Germline assignment: CDR1 SGHRS and CDR2 YFSETQ. The CDR3 loop spans 13 amino acids. The CDR3 DNA reads TGCGCCAGCAGCTCCGACAACACCGGGGAGCTGTTTTTT. The encoded protein is CASSSDNTGELFF.

In regard to this clonotype: At one end the junction does not follow the germline gene, possibly because of a read error. The chain joins TRBV7-2 to TRBJ2-6, with D possibly being TRBD1 (5 bases). This CDR3 spans 14 amino acids. Germline loops: CDR1 SGHTA, CDR2 FQGNSA. CDR3 bases: TGTGCCAGCAGCTTTATTTCTGGGGCCAACGTCGTGACTTTC. It translates to CASSFISGANVVTF.

This clonotype was picked up many times. The chain is built from TRBV6-1 and TRBJ2-7; the match to TRBD2 covers 11 bases. After removal of 4 bases from V and 0 bases from J, the junction contained 8 bases not matched to a gene. Germline V CDR1 and CDR2: MNHNS, SASEGT. The CDR3 is made up of 17 amino acids. The CDR3 region has the DNA TGTGCCAGCAGTGCCCGGACTAGCGGGTCTAGCTCCTACGAGCAGTACTTC. This translates into CASSARTSGSSSYEQYF.

This clonotype was seen ten or more times. For the CDR3, the DNA is TGCGCCAGCAGCCACTGGACGGCCAATCAGCCCCAGCATTTT. As protein: CASSHWTANQPQHF. V is TRBV4-1 and J is TRBJ1-5, with D unresolved. Germline CDR1 and CDR2: MGHRA and YSYEKL. Trimming took off 3 bases at V and 3 bases at J, with 9 bases between the two ends. There are 14 residues in the CDR3.

This clonotype was counted at least ten times. The chain combines TRBV2 with TRBJ2-5; perhaps D is TRBD1 or TRBD2 (5 bases each). Germline-derived CDR1 and CDR2 are SNHLY and FYNNEI. Trimming removed 3 bases from V and 1 base from J, with 9 bases in between. CDR3 length: 14 residues. The CDR3 coding sequence is TGTGCCAGCAGTGATCGAGGGGTCCAAGAGACCCAGTACTTC. Its translation is CASSDRGVQETQYF.

This clonotype was detected ten times or more. The rearrangement links TRBV6-2 or TRBV6-3 to TRBJ1-2; maybe TRBD1 (6 bases). The CDR3 sequence is 13 residues long. V was cut by 6 bases and J by 4 bases, with 12 bases left in between. Per germline, CDR1 MNHEY and CDR2 SVGEGT. This CDR3 is CASSGQTLYGYTF. In nucleotides, the CDR3 is TGTGCCAGCAGCGGACAGACCCTCTATGGCTACACCTTC.

This clonotype has just a few counts. Sequence at one end of the junction differs from germline and may be a read error. The chain joins TRBV28 to TRBJ2-4; 9 bases align to TRBD1. The V gene's germline CDR1 is MDHEN and CDR2 SYDVKM. This CDR3 has 14 residues. CDR3 coding DNA: TGTGCCAGCAGTAGGACAGGGGAGGCAAACATTAAGTACTTC. Translation gives CASSRTGEANIKYF.

This clonotype has just a few counts. The chain couples TRBV12-3 or TRBV12-4 to TRBJ2-2; D is unclear. The V end was cut by 3 bases, the J end by 8 bases, with 16 bases between. The CDR3 has 15 amino acids. The CDR3 spells CASSLFTPPRGELFF. The CDR3 DNA sequence: TGTGCCAGCAGTTTGTTCACCCCTCCGCGAGGGGAGCTGTTTTTT.

This clonotype appeared many times. The rearrangement uses TRBV27 and TRBJ1-1; the D is unclear. V lost 5 bases and J 5 bases, leaving 15 bases between the germline ends. CDR3 length: 14 residues. CDR1 and CDR2 from the germline V gene are MNHEY and SMNVEV (reference sequence). The DNA of the CDR3 is TGTGCCAGCAGTCCCCGGGCCCTGGAAACTGAAGCTTTCTTT. Residues: CASSPRALETEAFF.

This clonotype was found a few times. The chain carries TRBV14 and TRBJ1-1; possible D gene TRBD1, 5 bases. Trimming pared 8 bases from V and 4 bases from J, leaving 20 bases between. CDR1 and CDR2 from the germline V gene are SGHDN and FVKESK. CDR3 length equals 15 residues. The CDR3 loop reads CASPEGPQESTEAFF. CDR3 sequence (DNA): TGTGCCAGCCCCGAGGGGCCCCAAGAGAGCACTGAAGCTTTCTTT. Complete variable domain (other parts from reference TRBV14 and TRBJ1-1): EAGVTQFPSHSVIEKGQTVTLRCDPISGHDNLYWYRRVMGKEIKFLLHFVKESKQDESGMPNNRFLAERTGGTYSTLKVQPAELEDSGVYFCASPEGPQESTEAFFGQGTRLTVV.

This clonotype was seen more than once but under ten times. This rearrangement joins TRBV3-1 to TRBJ2-7; D not certain. V was clipped by 2 bases and J by 0 bases, with 8 bases between them. Germline assignment: CDR1 LGHDT and CDR2 YNNKEL (reference sequence). The CDR3 length is 14 residues. CDR3: CASSQIGHSYEQYF. The CDR3 DNA follows: TGTGCCAGCAGCCAAATCGGGCACTCCTACGAGCAGTACTTC.

This clonotype was detected ten times or more. The DNA of the CDR3 is TGTGCCAGCAGCTCCACAGCCTACGAGCAGTACTTC. Its protein product is CASSSTAYEQYF. The rearrangement uses TRBV7-2 and TRBJ2-7; D is undetermined. With 4 bases removed from V and 2 bases from J, the gap between germline ends came to 6 bases. CDR1 is SGHTA, CDR2 FQGNSA, per germline. CDR3 size: 12 residues.

This clonotype was found a few times. V usage is TRBV11-1 and J usage is TRBJ2-7; the D gene could be TRBD1 or TRBD2 (5 bases each). Looked up from germline, CDR1 is SGHAT and CDR2 is FQDESV (reference sequence). Trimming left V 4 bases short and J 1 base short, with 17 bases between. The CDR3 sequence is 16 residues long. The CDR3 coding sequence is TGTGCCAGCAGCTCAATCCGGGACCGAACATCCTACGAGCAGTACTTC. This sequence encodes CASSSIRDRTSYEQYF.

This clonotype was picked up many times. The chain joins TRBV5-5 to TRBJ2-4; either TRBD1 or TRBD2 may fit D (6 bases each). This CDR3 has 17 amino acids. The V end was cut by 1 base, the J end by 1 base, with 15 bases between. CDR1 and CDR2 (germline): SGHKS, YYEKEE (reference sequence). CDR3 in DNA: TGTGCCAGCAGCTTGAATGAGGGGGGCTGGGCCAAAAACATTCAGTACTTC. This encodes CASSLNEGGWAKNIQYF.

The chain carries TRBV20-1 and TRBJ1-4, with no clear D. The CDR3 has 13 residues. Germline CDR1 DFQATT, CDR2 SNEGSKA (reference sequence). The V gene lost 7 bases and the J gene lost 6 bases, with 15 bases spanning the gap. CDR3 in amino acids: CSVAGSGDEKLFF. For the CDR3, the DNA is TGCAGTGTTGCGGGGTCTGGTGATGAAAAACTGTTTTTT.

This clonotype was seen at least ten times. The chain has TRBV6-1 and TRBJ1-2, with no clear D. V lost 3 bases and J lost 8, with 10 bases in between. CDR1 is MNHNS and CDR2 is SASEGT in the germline V gene. This CDR3 is 12 amino acids long. CDR3 region: CASSDEGPGYTF. For the CDR3, the DNA is TGTGCCAGCAGTGATGAAGGGCCCGGCTACACCTTC.

The chain employs TRBV11-2 and TRBJ2-7; D not resolved. Trimming shortened V by 5 bases and J by 7 bases, and 27 bases separated the two germline ends. CDR1 and CDR2 from the germline V gene are SGHAT and FQNNGV. The CDR3 runs to 17 residues. For the CDR3, the DNA is TGTGCCAGCAGCCGACGAGACACCCTCCTTACGCATGGGGAGCAGTACTTC. Its translation: CASSRRDTLLTHGEQYF. Together with reference TRBV11-2 and TRBJ2-7, the CDR3 gives the full variable domain: EAGVAQSPRYKIIEKRQSVAFWCNPISGHATLYWYQQILGQGPKLLIQFQNNGVVDDSQLPKDRFSAERLKGVDSTLKIQPAKLEDSAVYLCASSRRDTLLTHGEQYFGPGTRLTVT.

The CDR3 reads CASTLGAGRRGDTQYF. The CDR3 DNA reads TGTGCCAGCACCCTGGGGGCGGGACGGAGAGGGGATACGCAGTATTTT. The gene calls are TRBV7-6 and TRBJ2-3; TRBD1 or TRBD2 may be the D gene (6 bases each). V lost 7 bases, J lost 6 bases, and 23 bases lay in between. This CDR3 has 16 residues. CDR1 and CDR2 (germline): SGHVS, FNYEAQ.

This clonotype came up many times. V is TRBV6-1 and J is TRBJ2-7; no definite D call. The CDR3 extends over 13 amino acids. CDR1 is MNHNS, CDR2 SASEGT, per germline. Trimming stripped 4 bases from V and 4 bases from J, with 11 bases between. The CDR3 spells CASSGWSEYEQYF. The CDR3 nucleotides read TGTGCCAGCAGTGGGTGGTCAGAATACGAGCAGTACTTC.

The table lists this clonotype with many counts. This chain joins TRBV6-5 and TRBJ1-1; D possibly corresponds to TRBD1 (5 bases). The CDR3 extends over 14 amino acids. V lost 0 bases and J 3 bases, leaving 8 bases between the germline ends. CDR1 and CDR2 from the germline V gene are MNHEY and SVGAGI. The CDR3 nucleotides read TGTGCCAGCAGTTACTCCCGCAGGGACACTGAAGCTTTCTTT. Protein: CASSYSRRDTEAFF.

This clonotype has more than one count but fewer than ten. The genes are TRBV4-1 and TRBJ2-7, with D perhaps matching TRBD2 (5 bases). V gave up 0 bases and J gave up 7 bases, with 22 bases separating them. CDR3 length: 17 amino acids. CDR1 and CDR2 from the germline V gene are MGHRA and YSYEKL. The CDR3 DNA sequence: TGCGCCAGCAGCCAAGATGGTTCAAGGACTCATGCTCGGGAGCAGTACTTC. As protein: CASSQDGSRTHAREQYF.

This clonotype was counted a few times. The chain couples TRBV15 to TRBJ1-2; D ambiguous. Germline CDR1 and CDR2: LNHNV and YYDKDF (reference sequence). Trimming shortened V by 3 bases and J by 1 base, and 6 bases separated the two germline ends. The CDR3 length is 13 residues. For the CDR3, the DNA is TGTGCCACCAGCAGCCGAAGTAACTATGGCTACACCTTC. This gives the protein CATSSRSNYGYTF.

The rearrangement uses TRBV29-1 and TRBJ1-1, with 7 bases aligning to TRBD1. J was trimmed by 4 bases and V by 7 bases; bases with no gene match: 9. This CDR3 contains 13 residues. CDR1 and CDR2 (germline): SQVTM, ANQGSEA. CDR3 bases: TGCAGCGCTGATAGACAGGGAGGCACTGAAGCTTTCTTT. Amino acids: CSADRQGGTEAFF. Full variable domain (outside the CDR3, taken from reference TRBV29-1 and TRBJ1-1): SAVISQKPSRDICQRGTSLTIQCQVDSQVTMMFWYRQQPGQSLTLIATANQGSEATYESGFVIDKFPISRPNLTFSTLTVSNMSPEDSSIYLCSADRQGGTEAFFGQGTRLTVV.

This chain connects TRBV28 to TRBJ1-2, with 7 nucleotides matching TRBD1. The CDR3 is made up of 14 amino acids. The germline V gene encodes CDR1 MDHEN and CDR2 SYDVKM. The junction had 8 bases not matched to a gene; V was cut back by 8 bases and J by 2 bases. CDR3 sequence: CASVAGQLNYGYTF. The CDR3 DNA follows: TGTGCCAGCGTCGCGGGACAGCTAAACTATGGCTACACCTTC.